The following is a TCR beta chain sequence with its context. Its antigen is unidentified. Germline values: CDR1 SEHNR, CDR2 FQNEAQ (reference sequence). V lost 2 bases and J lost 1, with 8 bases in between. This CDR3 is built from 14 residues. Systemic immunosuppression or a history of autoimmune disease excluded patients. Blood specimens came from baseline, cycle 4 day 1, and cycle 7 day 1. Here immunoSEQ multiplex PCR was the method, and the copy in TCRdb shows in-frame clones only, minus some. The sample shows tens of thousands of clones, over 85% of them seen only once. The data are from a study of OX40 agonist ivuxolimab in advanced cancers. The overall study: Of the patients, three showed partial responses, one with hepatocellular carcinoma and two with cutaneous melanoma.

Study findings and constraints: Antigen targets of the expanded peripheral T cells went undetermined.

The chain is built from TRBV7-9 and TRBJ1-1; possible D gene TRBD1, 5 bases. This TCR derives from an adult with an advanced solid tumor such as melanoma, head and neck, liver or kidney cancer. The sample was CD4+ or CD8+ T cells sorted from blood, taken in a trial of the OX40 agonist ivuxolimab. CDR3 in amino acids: CASSLLDKNTEAFF. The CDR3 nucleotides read TGTGCCAGCAGCTTATTGGACAAGAACACTGAAGCTTTCTTT.